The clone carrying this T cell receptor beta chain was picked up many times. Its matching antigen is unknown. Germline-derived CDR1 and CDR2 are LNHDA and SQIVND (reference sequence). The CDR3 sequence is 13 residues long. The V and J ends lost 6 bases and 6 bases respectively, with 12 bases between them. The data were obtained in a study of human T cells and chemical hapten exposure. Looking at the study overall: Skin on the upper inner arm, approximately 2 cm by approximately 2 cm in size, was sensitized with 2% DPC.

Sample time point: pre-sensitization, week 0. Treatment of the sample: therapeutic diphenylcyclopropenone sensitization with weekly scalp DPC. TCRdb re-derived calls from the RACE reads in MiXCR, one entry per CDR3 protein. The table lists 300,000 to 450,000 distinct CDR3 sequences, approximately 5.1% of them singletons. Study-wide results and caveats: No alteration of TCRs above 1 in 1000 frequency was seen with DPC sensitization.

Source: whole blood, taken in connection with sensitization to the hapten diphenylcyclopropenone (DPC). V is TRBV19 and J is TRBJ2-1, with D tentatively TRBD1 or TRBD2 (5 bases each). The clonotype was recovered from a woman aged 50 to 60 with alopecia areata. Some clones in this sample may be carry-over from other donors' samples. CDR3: CASRSLGGNEQFF. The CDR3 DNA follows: TGTGCCAGTAGGAGCCTTGGGGGCAATGAGCAGTTCTTC.